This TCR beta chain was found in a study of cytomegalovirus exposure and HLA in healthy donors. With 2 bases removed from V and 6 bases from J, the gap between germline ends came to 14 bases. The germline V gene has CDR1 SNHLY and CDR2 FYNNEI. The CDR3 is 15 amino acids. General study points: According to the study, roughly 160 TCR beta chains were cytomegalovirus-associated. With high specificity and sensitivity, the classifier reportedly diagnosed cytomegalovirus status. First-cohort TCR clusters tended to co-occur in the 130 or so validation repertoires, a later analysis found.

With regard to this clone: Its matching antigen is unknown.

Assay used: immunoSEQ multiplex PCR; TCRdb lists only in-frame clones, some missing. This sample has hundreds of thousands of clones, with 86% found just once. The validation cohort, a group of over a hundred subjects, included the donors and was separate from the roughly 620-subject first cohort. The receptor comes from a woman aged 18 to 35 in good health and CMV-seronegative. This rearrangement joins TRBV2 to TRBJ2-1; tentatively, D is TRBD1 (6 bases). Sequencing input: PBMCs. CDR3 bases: TGTGCCAGCAGTGAAAGGGCACAGGGTGGCAATGAGCAGTTCTTC. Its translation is CASSERAQGGNEQFF. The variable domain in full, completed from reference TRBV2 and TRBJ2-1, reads EPEVTQTPSHQVTQMGQEVILRCVPISNHLYFYWYRQILGQKVEFLVSFYNNEISEKSEIFDDQFSVERPDGSNFTLKIRSTKLEDSAMYFCASSERAQGGNEQFFGPGTRLTVL.